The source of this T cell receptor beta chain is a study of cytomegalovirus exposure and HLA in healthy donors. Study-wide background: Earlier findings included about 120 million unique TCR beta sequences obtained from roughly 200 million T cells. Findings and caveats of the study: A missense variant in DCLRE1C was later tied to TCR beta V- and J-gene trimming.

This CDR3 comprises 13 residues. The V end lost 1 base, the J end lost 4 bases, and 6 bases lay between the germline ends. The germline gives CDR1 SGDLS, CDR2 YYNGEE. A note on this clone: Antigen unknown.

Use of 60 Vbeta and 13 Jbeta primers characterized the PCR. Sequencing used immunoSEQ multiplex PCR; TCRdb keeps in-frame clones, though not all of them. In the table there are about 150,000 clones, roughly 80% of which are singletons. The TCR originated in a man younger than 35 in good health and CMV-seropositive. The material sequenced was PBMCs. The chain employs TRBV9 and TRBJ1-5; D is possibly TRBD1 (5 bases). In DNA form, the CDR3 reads TGTGCCAGCAGCGTAACAGGAAATCAGCCCCAGCATTTT. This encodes CASSVTGNQPQHF.